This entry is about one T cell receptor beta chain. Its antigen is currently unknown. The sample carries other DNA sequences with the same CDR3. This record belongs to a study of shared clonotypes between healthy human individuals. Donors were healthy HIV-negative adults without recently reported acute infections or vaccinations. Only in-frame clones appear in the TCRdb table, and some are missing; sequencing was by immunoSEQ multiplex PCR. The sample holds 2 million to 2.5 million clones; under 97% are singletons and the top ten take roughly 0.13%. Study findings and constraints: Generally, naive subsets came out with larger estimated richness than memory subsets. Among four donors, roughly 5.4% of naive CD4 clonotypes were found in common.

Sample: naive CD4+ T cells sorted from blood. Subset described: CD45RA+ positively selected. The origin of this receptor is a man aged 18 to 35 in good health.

The CDR3 DNA follows: TGCGCCAGCAGCCAAGATCGAAATCAGCCCCAGCATTTT. Protein: CASSQDRNQPQHF. The V and J genes are TRBV4-3 and TRBJ1-5; D is unclear. CDR1 LGHNA and CDR2 YSLEER come from the germline V gene. Deletions cut 0 bases from V and 4 bases from J, with 4 bases between. The CDR3 loop spans 13 amino acids.